Included here is one T cell receptor (beta chain) sequence, with context. The data were obtained in a study of cytomegalovirus exposure and HLA in healthy donors. Both 60 Vbeta primers and 13 Jbeta primers went into the PCR. The table came from immunoSEQ multiplex PCR; TCRdb's copy has only in-frame clones and leaves some out. The data show over 150,000 clones, about 88% seen once. The sequenced sample was PBMCs. The TCR sequence derives from a man between 25 and 39 years old in good health and CMV-seropositive.

For the CDR3, the DNA is TGTGCCAGCAGCTTAGAACAGGATACTGAAGCTTTCTTT. As protein: CASSLEQDTEAFF. The chain carries TRBV11-3 and TRBJ1-1; D is possibly TRBD1 (5 bases). V lost 0 bases and J lost 5, with 7 bases in between. The CDR3 consists of 13 residues. Germline-derived CDR1 and CDR2 are SGHNT and YENEEA.